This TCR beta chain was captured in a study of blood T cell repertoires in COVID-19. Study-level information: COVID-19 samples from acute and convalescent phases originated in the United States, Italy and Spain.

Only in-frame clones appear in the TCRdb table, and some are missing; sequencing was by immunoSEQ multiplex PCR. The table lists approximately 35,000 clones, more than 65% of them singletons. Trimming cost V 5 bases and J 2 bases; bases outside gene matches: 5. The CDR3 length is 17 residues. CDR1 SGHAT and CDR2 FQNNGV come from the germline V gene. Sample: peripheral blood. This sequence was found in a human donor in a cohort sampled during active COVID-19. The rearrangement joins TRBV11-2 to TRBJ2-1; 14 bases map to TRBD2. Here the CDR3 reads CASSSRLAGGPYNEQFF. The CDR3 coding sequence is TGTGCCAGCAGCAGCAGACTAGCGGGGGGGCCCTACAATGAGCAGTTCTTC.